This TCR beta chain derives from a study of cytomegalovirus exposure and HLA in healthy donors. The V and J ends lost 4 bases and 2 bases respectively, with 18 bases between them. There are 17 residues in the CDR3. The germline V gene encodes CDR1 SGDLS and CDR2 YYNGEE. In the PCR, 60 Vbeta and 13 Jbeta primers were used. Measured with immunoSEQ multiplex PCR; TCRdb has only the in-frame clones, and not every one. Counted here are more than 150,000 clones, 80% occurring once; the ten biggest clones make up roughly 0.7%. The clonotype was recovered from a boy aged 5-17 years in good health and CMV-seronegative. The V gene is TRBV9, the J gene TRBJ2-2, with D possibly matching TRBD2 (6 bases). The specimen sequenced was PBMCs. The CDR3 reads CASSSRIGGANTGELFF. In DNA, the CDR3 is TGTGCCAGCAGCTCGAGGATTGGCGGGGCTAACACCGGGGAGCTGTTTTTT.